Described below is a single TCR beta chain sequence and its context. No antigen is known for it. The data derive from a study of shared clonotypes between healthy human individuals. Study at large: Donors had three CD4 naive, three CD4 memory, two CD8 naive and one CD8 memory plate apiece. Study observations and caveats: The study's rarefaction showed incomplete sorted-subset sequencing despite large depth. Only blood was sampled; tissue repertoires likely differ.

Generated by immunoSEQ multiplex PCR, the TCRdb table keeps only in-frame clones and is missing some. The sample records 85,000 to 100,000 clones, roughly three quarters being singletons. The CDR3 sequence is 15 residues long. Germline-derived CDR1 and CDR2 are SGHRS and YFSETQ. The V end was cut by 7 bases, the J end by 0 bases, with 13 bases between. What was sequenced was memory CD8+ T cells sorted from blood. The subset here: CD45RO+ cells pooled with CCR7-negative TemRA cells. This clonotype originated in a man under 40 in good health. The chain is built from TRBV5-1 and TRBJ2-2, with D unclear. The CDR3 is CASGEQTTNTGELFF. The CDR3 bases are TGCGCCAGCGGCGAACAGACAACGAACACCGGGGAGCTGTTTTTT.